What follows are 27 T cell receptor beta chains derived from one specimen sequenced in a study of shared T cell receptors in the human thymus. Sequencing was performed with immunoSEQ multiplex PCR; in TCRdb, only in-frame clones are kept and a portion is missing. This sample has approximately 660,000 clones, with around 89% found just once. The sample was also reused in another study, on human thymus T cells.

Sequencing was performed on thymocytes. The origin of the receptors is a boy younger than two with a congenital heart defect.

The chain joins TRBV7-8 to TRBJ1-1; D gene unclear. Between the trimmed V and J ends, which lost 4 bases and 6 bases, there was a span of 15 bases. The CDR3 spans 14 residues. The V gene's germline CDR1 is SGHVS and CDR2 FQNEAQ. This CDR3 is CASSSGPMEAEAFF. Here the CDR3 DNA reads TGTGCCAGCAGCTCCGGCCCGATGGAGGCTGAAGCTTTCTTT.

This chain connects TRBV7-9 to TRBJ1-2; 12 bases map to TRBD1. The germline gives CDR1 SEHNR, CDR2 FQNEAQ (reference sequence). V was clipped by 5 bases and J by 6 bases; unmatched bases: 10. This CDR3 has 16 residues. This chain's CDR3 is CASSQWDRGRLNGYTF. CDR3 DNA: TGTGCCAGCAGCCAGTGGGACAGGGGGCGACTGAATGGCTACACCTTC. Supplemented by reference TRBV7-9 and TRBJ1-2, the full variable domain reads DTGVSQNPRHKITKRGQNVTFRCDPISEHNRLYWYRQTLGQGPEFLTYFQNEAQLEKSRLLSDRFSAERPKGSFSTLEIQRTEQGDSAMYLCASSQWDRGRLNGYTFGSGTRLTVV.

The chain uses TRBV7-2 and TRBJ2-5, with TRBD2 matching over 9 bases. This CDR3 is built from 16 residues. Germline CDR1 SGHTA, CDR2 FQGNSA. J gave up 4 bases and V 3 bases, and 9 bases lay outside the gene matches. DNA of the CDR3: TGTGCCAGCAGCTTTTTGGCGGGAGGGCCGTCAGAGACCCAGTACTTC. Its translation is CASSFLAGGPSETQYF.

This rearrangement joins TRBV27 to TRBJ1-5, with unresolved D. CDR1 is MNHEY and CDR2 is SMNVEV in the germline V gene (reference sequence). The CDR3 covers 12 residues. The V and J ends lost 4 bases and 3 bases respectively, with 4 bases between them. The CDR3 DNA is TGTGCCAGCAGTTCTACCAATCAGCCCCAGCATTTT. It codes for CASSSTNQPQHF.

The DNA for the CDR3 is TGTGCCAGCAGTCCCACGACAGGCTTAGACTACGAGCAGTACTTC. This encodes CASSPTTGLDYEQYF. This chain uses TRBV5-4 with TRBJ2-7; possibly TRBD1 for D (6 bases). CDR3 size: 15 residues. Germline loops: CDR1 SGHNT, CDR2 YYREEE (reference sequence). V was clipped by 5 bases and J by 3 bases, with 18 bases between them.

The V and J genes are TRBV29-1 and TRBJ2-5, with unresolved D. Per the germline V gene, CDR1 is SQVTM and CDR2 is ANQGSEA. The length of the CDR3 is 10 residues. V shed 7 bases and J shed 7 bases, with 10 bases lying between them. CDR3 loop: CSARGRTQYF. The CDR3 DNA follows: TGCAGCGCCCGAGGCCGGACCCAGTACTTC.

CDR3 loop: CASSQDPPVRGGGEQYF. In DNA, the CDR3 is TGCGCCAGCAGCCAAGATCCCCCCGTAAGGGGAGGGGGAGAGCAGTACTTC. The gene calls are TRBV4-3 and TRBJ2-7; D might be TRBD2 (7 bases). This CDR3 region has 17 residues. Germline CDR1 and CDR2: LGHNA and YSLEER. The V end was cut by 0 bases, the J end by 7 bases, with 22 bases between.

The sample holds one count of this clone. This chain connects TRBV30 to TRBJ2-1; 10 bases agree with TRBD2. Trimming took 1 base from V and 2 from J; bases not matched to a gene: 17. This CDR3 has 20 amino acids. CDR1 and CDR2 (germline): GTSNPN, SVGIG (reference sequence). The CDR3 here is CAWSADEGGGLAPAYNEQFF. CDR3 nucleotide sequence: TGTGCCTGGAGTGCAGACGAAGGGGGGGGACTAGCGCCTGCCTACAATGAGCAGTTCTTC.

The chain is built from TRBV11-3 and TRBJ1-1; D is possibly TRBD1 (6 bases). V was trimmed by 5 bases and J by 4 bases, leaving 20 bases between them. CDR1 SGHNT and CDR2 YENEEA come from the germline V gene. The CDR3 sequence is 16 residues long. CDR3 DNA sequence: TGTGCCAGCAGCCCCCAGGGGCCCCAGGGGCCCACTGAAGCTTTCTTT. This translates into CASSPQGPQGPTEAFF.

This rearrangement joins TRBV30 to TRBJ1-5, with D perhaps TRBD1 (6 bases). V was trimmed by 6 bases and J by 4 bases, leaving 19 bases between them. Germline assignment: CDR1 GTSNPN and CDR2 SVGIG (reference sequence). The CDR3 sequence is 15 residues long. The CDR3 loop reads CACRTNRDPNQPQHF. CDR3 DNA: TGTGCCTGTCGTACAAACAGGGATCCGAATCAGCCCCAGCATTTT.

The chain recombines TRBV25-1 with TRBJ1-2; D gene uncertain. V was trimmed by 2 bases and J by 5 bases, leaving 12 bases between them. From germline, CDR1 is MGHDK and CDR2 SYGVNS. The CDR3 contains 14 residues. CDR3 in amino acids: CASSEQDVRYGYTF. The CDR3 DNA reads as TGTGCCAGCAGTGAACAGGATGTCCGTTATGGCTACACCTTC.

The J gene is TRBJ2-1, the V gene TRBV28; 7 bases map to TRBD2. Germline V gene data show CDR1 as MDHEN and CDR2 as SYDVKM. CDR3 length: 15 residues. The V segment lost 5 bases and the J segment 3 bases; nucleotides outside the gene matches: 7. The CDR3 sequence is CASSRGSGHYNEQFF. CDR3 nucleotides: TGTGCCAGCAGTCGGGGTAGCGGGCACTACAATGAGCAGTTCTTC.

This chain connects TRBV18 to TRBJ2-2; 9 positions match TRBD2. CDR1 is KGHSH, CDR2 LQKENI, per germline. V lost 4 bases, J lost 7 bases, and 13 bases stayed unmatched. The CDR3 extends over 17 amino acids. CDR3 protein: CASSQMIVAGAGGELFF. The DNA of the CDR3 is TGTGCCAGCTCACAAATGATCGTAGCGGGAGCAGGCGGGGAGCTGTTTTTT.

The rearrangement links TRBV10-2 to TRBJ1-1; TRBD1 matches 7 bases. The CDR3 covers 15 residues. With V trimmed by 0 bases and J by 1 base, 2 bases remained unmatched. CDR1 is WSHSY and CDR2 is SAAADI in the germline V gene. This CDR3 reads CASSESQGENTEAFF. Here the CDR3 DNA reads TGCGCCAGCAGTGAGTCGCAGGGGGAGAACACTGAAGCTTTCTTT.

This chain links TRBV28 with TRBJ1-1; perhaps TRBD1 as D (6 bases). Looked up from germline, CDR1 is MDHEN and CDR2 is SYDVKM. This CDR3 contains 16 residues. V shed 4 bases and J shed 1 base, with 16 bases lying between them. CDR3: CASSSGPGHRNTEAFF. CDR3 in DNA: TGTGCCAGCAGTTCAGGTCCGGGACACAGGAACACTGAAGCTTTCTTT.

The chain joins TRBV28 to TRBJ2-2, with a weak D call TRBD2 (5 bases). CDR3 length: 15 amino acids. The V gene's germline CDR1 is MDHEN and CDR2 SYDVKM. V was shortened by 1 base and J by 1 base, with 7 bases between the two germline ends. The CDR3 DNA reads TGTGCCAGCAGTTTATCAGCGGTGAACACCGGGGAGCTGTTTTTT. Translating gives CASSLSAVNTGELFF.

This clone was seen more than once but under ten times. This chain joins TRBV4-2 and TRBJ1-5; tentatively, D is TRBD1 (5 bases). The CDR3 consists of 15 residues. Per the germline V gene, CDR1 is LGHNA and CDR2 is YNFKEQ. V was pared by 1 base and J by 6 bases, with 13 bases between. In DNA form, the CDR3 reads TGTGCCAGCAGCCAAGCATTTCAGGGTGGTCAGCCCCAGCATTTT. This gives the protein CASSQAFQGGQPQHF.

The chain is built from TRBV18 and TRBJ2-7; 8 bases align to TRBD2. The CDR3 spans 13 residues. V was pared by 4 bases and J by 4 bases, with 3 bases of the junction left unmatched. Germline CDR1 and CDR2: KGHSH and LQKENI. The CDR3, as DNA: TGTGCCAGCTCACAGCGGGAGACTTACGAGCAGTACTTC. This encodes CASSQRETYEQYF.

The chain carries TRBV5-1 and TRBJ2-3; 11 nucleotides line up with TRBD2. Germline CDR1 is SGHRS and CDR2 is YFSETQ. The CDR3 contains 17 residues. V trimming: 8 bases; J trimming: 2 bases; junction bases outside the gene matches: 13. The CDR3 region has the DNA TGCGCCAGTCAGAGAGGGGGACTAGCGGATATCACAGATACGCAGTATTTT. It specifies CASQRGGLADITDTQYF.

This chain connects TRBV6-5 to TRBJ2-7; 8 bases agree with TRBD2. Germline-derived CDR1 and CDR2 are MNHEY and SVGAGI. The trim removed 2 bases at V and 6 bases at J, leaving 9 bases unmatched. This CDR3 contains 15 residues. Here the CDR3 reads CASSYRGGPLPEQYF. CDR3 DNA: TGTGCCAGCAGTTACCGGGGGGGACCTCTGCCCGAGCAGTACTTC.

The V and J genes are TRBV28 and TRBJ2-7; TRBD2 aligns across 8 bases. Germline V gene lookup returns CDR1 MDHEN and CDR2 SYDVKM. Trimming at V came to 5 bases and at J to 2 bases, leaving 8 bases not matched to a gene. The CDR3 covers 15 residues. The CDR3 DNA reads as TGTGCCAGCAGTCCGGCCGGGGGGGATACCTACGAGCAGTACTTC. It specifies CASSPAGGDTYEQYF.

V gene TRBV18 combines with J gene TRBJ2-2, with 11 bases identical to TRBD2. Germline CDR1 reads KGHSH; CDR2 reads LQKENI. J was trimmed by 5 bases and V by 4 bases; bases with no gene match: 6. The CDR3 contains 16 residues. DNA of the CDR3: TGTGCCAGCTCACAAACGACTAGCGGGGAGACCGGGGAGCTGTTTTTT. It codes for CASSQTTSGETGELFF.

The chain joins TRBV4-3 to TRBJ2-4, with 9 bases identical to TRBD1. J lost 1 base, V lost 1 base, and 8 bases had no gene match. CDR1 is LGHNA and CDR2 is YSLEER in the germline V gene. This CDR3 region has 18 residues. The chain's CDR3 is CASSQAFGQGWAKNIQYF. Written as DNA, the CDR3 is TGCGCCAGCAGCCAAGCTTTCGGACAGGGGTGGGCCAAAAACATTCAGTACTTC.

The V call is TRBV14, the J call TRBJ2-7, with TRBD2 matching 7 bases. The junction had 11 bases not matched to a gene; V was cut back by 4 bases and J by 5 bases. Germline CDR1 SGHDN, CDR2 FVKESK. This CDR3 comprises 15 residues. DNA for the CDR3: TGTGCCAGCAGCCCTCTAGGCGGGAGAGAGGACGAGCAGTACTTC. It specifies CASSPLGGREDEQYF.

The J gene is TRBJ2-7, the V gene TRBV28; TRBD2 might be the D (6 bases). Germline assignment: CDR1 MDHEN and CDR2 SYDVKM. This CDR3 has 13 amino acids. Trimming pared 2 bases from V and 5 bases from J, leaving 10 bases between. The chain's CDR3 is CASSLGLAHEQYF. CDR3 DNA sequence: TGTGCCAGCAGTTTAGGGCTAGCGCACGAGCAGTACTTC. The whole variable domain, filled in from reference TRBV28 and TRBJ2-7, reads DVKVTQSSRYLVKRTGEKVFLECVQDMDHENMFWYRQDPGLGLRLIYFSYDVKMKEKGDIPEGYSVSREKKERFSLILESASTNQTSMYLCASSLGLAHEQYFGPGTRLTVT.

The chain employs TRBV6-4 and TRBJ2-3; TRBD2 matches at 9 bases. Trimming took 5 bases from V and 2 from J; bases not matched to a gene: 5. Per germline, CDR1 MRHNA and CDR2 SNTAGT. This CDR3 contains 15 residues. This CDR3 is CASSQREEPTDTQYF. In DNA, the CDR3 is TGTGCCAGCAGTCAGCGGGAGGAACCCACAGATACGCAGTATTTT.

The V gene is TRBV25-1, the J gene TRBJ2-7, with 9 bases aligning to TRBD2. CDR3 length equals 17 residues. CDR1 MGHDK and CDR2 SYGVNS come from the germline V gene. The V segment lost 2 bases and the J segment 3 bases; nucleotides outside the gene matches: 11. The CDR3 region has the DNA TGTGCCAGCAGTGAAGAGCTGGGACTAGCCGGAGACTACGAGCAGTACTTC. Amino acid sequence: CASSEELGLAGDYEQYF.